A few counts support the clone carrying this T cell receptor (beta chain). Its target is not known. TCRdb processed the 5' RACE reads anew with MiXCR; each CDR3 protein has one entry. Of around 320,000 distinct CDR3 sequences listed, around 30% were seen once; the top ten hold roughly 12%. CDR3 size: 18 residues. Germline CDR1 SGHTA, CDR2 FQGTGA. V shed 5 bases and J 4 bases; nucleotides not matched to a gene: 9. This specimen comes from a study of T-cell memory formation after mild COVID-19. General observations from the study: Clones shrinking between day 15 and 85 showed a balanced CD4/CD8 split, and those that grew later tilted toward CD4+.

The sample consisted of PBMCs or a T cell subset sorted from them (not recorded which). This receptor was identified in an adult woman who had mild COVID-19 (a few samples of this study predate the infection). Cell type and time point are not known. V gene TRBV7-3 combines with J gene TRBJ2-1; TRBD2 agrees at 15 bases. The CDR3: CASSAGLAGGVGYNEQFF. CDR3 coding DNA: TGTGCCAGCAGCGCGGGACTAGCGGGGGGTGTTGGTTACAATGAGCAGTTCTTC.